This T cell receptor (beta chain) is from a study of CD8+ T cells in alopecia areata. Treatment reported: oral pan-JAK inhibitor, 5-10 mg twice daily. In each case, RNA was isolated and then reverse transcribed into cDNA as the sequencing template. Profiling relied on immunoSEQ multiplex PCR, and the TCRdb table lists in-frame clones only, not all of them. The sample records a few hundred thousand clones, 60% being singletons. This clone was observed a handful of times. Germline V CDR1 and CDR2: ENHRY, SYGVKD. The CDR3 extends over 13 amino acids. Between the trimmed V and J ends, which lost 3 bases and 5 bases, there was a span of 10 bases.

The chain has TRBV10-3 and TRBJ2-5; a weak D match, TRBD2 (6 bases). The sequencing here drew on CD4+ T cells sorted from blood, taken at roughly week 53, from a patient treated with tofacitinib. This sequence was found in a human donor with alopecia areata. The CDR3 region is CAISDGGKETQYF. The CDR3 coding sequence is TGTGCCATCAGTGACGGGGGAAAGGAGACCCAGTACTTC.